Listed below are T cell receptor beta chains from one sample, sequenced in a study of T-cell reconstitution after alpha-beta-depleted transplantation in children. One entry per CDR3 protein, called by TCRdb with MiXCR from the PCR reads. The top ten clones hold 12% to 15% of a sample with 500,000 to 650,000 distinct CDR3 sequences, about an eighth of them seen once. Sequencing used PBMCs, mostly from graft donor cells, obtained 180 days after TCRalphabeta/CD19-depleted stem cell transplant. Source of these receptors: a female patient aged 2 to 10 who had a stem cell transplant for aplastic anemia, so the T cells may come from the graft donor. The CDR3 runs from the conserved cysteine through the conserved F or W. Each record gives: D gene, V gene, clone size, J gene, CDR3 protein. D genes are given only for firm matches. A row's size may be missing; if present it is once, few, many or a size class.

D: TRBD2
V: TRBV20-1
size: few
J: TRBJ2-1
CDR3: CSARDPPGLAGGPNEQFF

D: TRBD1
V: TRBV20-1
size: .
J: TRBJ1-2
CDR3: CSARGLGQGVRGYTF

D: TRBD2
V: TRBV28
size: .
J: TRBJ2-1
CDR3: CASSLLAGGPGSYNEQFF

D: .
V: TRBV7-9
size: .
J: TRBJ1-2
CDR3: CASSPPGRGLPYGYTF

D: .
V: TRBV5-5
size: .
J: TRBJ2-1
CDR3: CASTQGVYRPTF

D: .
V: TRBV27
size: few
J: TRBJ2-2
CDR3: CASSLRGGGGTGELFF

D: TRBD2
V: TRBV7-3
size: many
J: TRBJ2-7
CDR3: CASSRGTTNEQYF

D: .
V: TRBV7-9
size: .
J: TRBJ2-1
CDR3: CASSLEAALQTYNEQFF

D: .
V: TRBV2
size: .
J: TRBJ2-3
CDR3: CAISLRRYFVDNTDTQYF

D: TRBD2
V: TRBV12-3/TRBV12-4
size: few
J: TRBJ2-7
CDR3: CASGGGVPHEQYF

D: .
V: TRBV20-1
size: .
J: TRBJ2-7
CDR3: CSARGASSSYEQYF

D: .
V: TRBV18
size: few
J: TRBJ2-7
CDR3: CASSPLRGDSYEQYF

D: .
V: TRBV20-1
size: few
J: TRBJ2-7
CDR3: CSASLDMGNYEQYF

D: .
V: TRBV28
size: .
J: TRBJ1-5
CDR3: CASSLGQNFQPQHF

D: TRBD1
V: TRBV29-1
size: many
J: TRBJ2-7
CDR3: CSALRGQDWPYEQYF

D: TRBD2
V: TRBV9
size: .
J: TRBJ2-1
CDR3: CASSVDPGTSGRGQFF

D: .
V: TRBV7-8
size: many
J: TRBJ1-5
CDR3: CASSRTSNQPQHF

D: .
V: TRBV6-2/TRBV6-3
size: .
J: TRBJ2-1
CDR3: CASSYSGRNEQFF

D: .
V: TRBV6-2/TRBV6-3
size: .
J: TRBJ2-1
CDR3: CASSYSHSYNEQFF

D: .
V: TRBV3-1
size: many
J: TRBJ1-1
CDR3: CASSQSVNTEAFF

D: TRBD1
V: TRBV29-1
size: .
J: TRBJ1-1
CDR3: CSAYRGLITEAFF

D: .
V: TRBV5-1
size: few
J: TRBJ2-5
CDR3: CASSLYDRATRTQYF

D: .
V: TRBV2
size: .
J: TRBJ2-7
CDR3: CASSDPALFHYEQYF

D: .
V: TRBV11-2
size: few
J: TRBJ2-1
CDR3: CASSLDISGYNEQFF

D: TRBD2
V: TRBV6-2/TRBV6-3
size: .
J: TRBJ2-3
CDR3: CASSLFFSGSADTQYF

D: .
V: TRBV4-3
size: .
J: TRBJ2-7
CDR3: CASSQRGDIYEQYF

D: .
V: TRBV7-2
size: .
J: TRBJ1-1
CDR3: CASSPWTFGRGNTEAFF